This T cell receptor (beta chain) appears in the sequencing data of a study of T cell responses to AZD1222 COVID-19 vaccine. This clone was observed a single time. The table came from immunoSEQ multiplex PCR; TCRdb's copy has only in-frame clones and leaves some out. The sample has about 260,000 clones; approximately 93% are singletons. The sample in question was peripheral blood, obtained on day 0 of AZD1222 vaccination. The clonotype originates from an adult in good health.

The CDR3, as DNA: TGTGCCAGCAGACTACAACAGGGGTCAGGCTACACCTTC. It specifies CASRLQQGSGYTF. The J gene is TRBJ1-2, the V gene TRBV28; 7 positions agree with TRBD1. The CDR3 sequence is 13 residues long. After removal of 6 bases from V and 8 bases from J, the junction contained 9 bases not matched to a gene. Looked up from germline, CDR1 is MDHEN and CDR2 is SYDVKM.